The 11 T cell receptor beta chains listed next were all sequenced from one sample in a study of shared clonotypes between healthy human individuals (dated by TCRdb to about 2020). The method was the immunoSEQ multiplex PCR assay. The clones in this table, taken by TCRdb from immuneACCESS, are in-frame only. Not every clone is retained; where verified, under half of the shortfall comes from an unresolved V gene, and the cause of the rest is unknown. Present in this sample are under 550,000 clones, 90% to 97% of which were seen just once. Approximately 0.062% of the sample is in the top ten clones. Material: naive CD4+ T cells sorted from blood. The cell subset or site label here, explained by the study, means: CD45RA+ positively selected. Receptor source: a woman aged 25-40 years in good health.

This chain uses TRBV6-5 with TRBJ1-2; 11 bases match TRBD1. The CDR3 extends over 16 amino acids. V lost 2 bases, J lost 4 bases, and 6 bases stayed unmatched. Germline CDR1 reads MNHEY; CDR2 reads SVGAGI. The DNA for the CDR3 is TGTGCCAGCAGTTACGGTCGGGACAGGGGGATCTATGGCTACACCTTC. As protein: CASSYGRDRGIYGYTF.

The chain recombines TRBV18 with TRBJ2-3; 7 bases line up with TRBD1. The germline V gene has CDR1 KGHSH and CDR2 LQKENI. V dropped 4 bases and J dropped 4; count of bases not matched to a gene: 5. The CDR3 runs to 14 residues. CDR3 loop: CASSRLQGSDTQYF. CDR3 sequence (DNA): TGTGCCAGCTCACGCTTACAGGGGTCAGATACGCAGTATTTT.

This chain joins TRBV2 and TRBJ1-2; 7 positions match TRBD1. This CDR3 is 14 amino acids long. Trimming at V came to 2 bases and at J to 8 bases, leaving 8 bases not matched to a gene. The germline V gene encodes CDR1 SNHLY and CDR2 FYNNEI. The CDR3 loop reads CASSETGAVLGYTF. DNA for the CDR3: TGTGCCAGCAGTGAAACAGGGGCCGTCCTCGGCTACACCTTC.

V is TRBV7-8 and J is TRBJ2-1; 7 bases line up with TRBD1. V lost 4 bases, J lost 5 bases, and 8 bases stayed unmatched. This CDR3 is built from 15 residues. CDR1 is SGHVS and CDR2 is FQNEAQ in the germline V gene. The CDR3 nucleotides are TGTGCCAGCAGCTCAAGACAGGGTAGTGACAATGAGCAGTTCTTC. Protein sequence: CASSSRQGSDNEQFF.

This sequence joins TRBV28 and TRBJ2-7; no definite D call. Germline V gene lookup returns CDR1 MDHEN and CDR2 SYDVKM. V was pared by 8 bases and J by 3 bases, with 14 bases between. CDR3 length: 13 amino acids. CDR3: CASVGWGNYEQYF. CDR3 sequence (DNA): TGTGCCAGCGTTGGGTGGGGTAACTACGAGCAGTACTTC.

V and J are TRBV11-2 and TRBJ1-2, with D unclear. Between the trimmed V and J ends, which lost 0 bases and 8 bases, there was a span of 13 bases. CDR1 is SGHAT and CDR2 is FQNNGV in the germline V gene. The CDR3 totals 14 residues. CDR3 DNA sequence: TGTGCCAGCAGCTTAGACGGATATGGCGCGGGCTACACCTTC. Translated: CASSLDGYGAGYTF. Based on the CDR3 plus reference TRBV11-2 and TRBJ1-2, the full variable domain is EAGVAQSPRYKIIEKRQSVAFWCNPISGHATLYWYQQILGQGPKLLIQFQNNGVVDDSQLPKDRFSAERLKGVDSTLKIQPAKLEDSAVYLCASSLDGYGAGYTFGSGTRLTVV.

The V call is TRBV29-1, the J call TRBJ2-3; no firm D call. V was cut by 5 bases and J by 4 bases, with 1 base left in between. The germline V gene has CDR1 SQVTM and CDR2 ANQGSEA. This CDR3 comprises 9 residues. The CDR3 is CSVSDTQYF. The CDR3 bases are TGCAGCGTTTCAGATACGCAGTATTTT.

The rearrangement links TRBV6-6 to TRBJ1-1, with TRBD1 identical over 7 bases. The junction had 5 bases not matched to a gene; V was cut back by 1 base and J by 0 bases. Germline V CDR1 and CDR2: MNHNY, SVGAGI (reference sequence). CDR3 length: 16 residues. DNA of the CDR3: TGTGCCAGCAGTTACTTGAATGGACAGGTGAACACTGAAGCTTTCTTT. Amino acid sequence: CASSYLNGQVNTEAFF.

V usage is TRBV7-2 and J usage is TRBJ2-1, with TRBD2 matching over 11 bases. The CDR3 totals 15 residues. In germline, CDR1 is SGHTA, CDR2 FQGNSA. V shed 5 bases, J shed 5 bases, and the junction held 5 bases outside the gene matches. The CDR3 nucleotides are TGTGCCAGCAGCAAGACTAGCGGGACCCACAATGAGCAGTTCTTC. Encoded protein: CASSKTSGTHNEQFF.

The chain is built from TRBV11-1 and TRBJ2-7, with TRBD2 matching 11 bases. Germline CDR1 is SGHAT and CDR2 is FQDESV (reference sequence). The CDR3 is 15 residues long. The ends lost 5 bases at V and 2 bases at J; junction bases unmatched: 5. The CDR3 loop is CASSLLAGGTYEQYF. CDR3 nucleotides: TGTGCCAGCAGCCTCTTAGCGGGGGGGACCTACGAGCAGTACTTC.

The CDR3 spells CATSRGVRGPTGDEQYF. The CDR3 nucleotides are TGTGCCACCAGCAGAGGTGTGAGGGGACCCACGGGGGACGAGCAGTACTTC. This chain connects TRBV15 to TRBJ2-7, with a weak D call TRBD2 (6 bases). V lost 1 base, J lost 5 bases, and 21 bases lay in between. Germline loops: CDR1 LNHNV, CDR2 YYDKDF (reference sequence). This CDR3 spans 17 amino acids.